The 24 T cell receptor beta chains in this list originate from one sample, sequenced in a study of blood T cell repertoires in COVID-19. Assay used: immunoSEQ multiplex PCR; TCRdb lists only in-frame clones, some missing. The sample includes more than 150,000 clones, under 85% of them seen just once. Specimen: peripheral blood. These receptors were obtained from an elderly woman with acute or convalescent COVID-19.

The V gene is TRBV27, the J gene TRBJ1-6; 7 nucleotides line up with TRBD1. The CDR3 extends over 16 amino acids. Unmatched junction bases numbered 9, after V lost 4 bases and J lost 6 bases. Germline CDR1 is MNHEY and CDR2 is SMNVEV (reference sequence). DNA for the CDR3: TGTGCCAGCAGTTCCACCGGGACAGTGACTAATTCACCCCTCCACTTT. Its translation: CASSSTGTVTNSPLHF.

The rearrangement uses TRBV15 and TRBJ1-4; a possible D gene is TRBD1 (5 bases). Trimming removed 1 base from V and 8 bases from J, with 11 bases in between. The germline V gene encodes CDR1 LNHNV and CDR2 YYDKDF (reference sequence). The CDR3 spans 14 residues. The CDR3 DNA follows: TGTGCCACCAGCAGAGTGCAGGGCCCCGAAAAACTGTTTTTT. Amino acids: CATSRVQGPEKLFF.

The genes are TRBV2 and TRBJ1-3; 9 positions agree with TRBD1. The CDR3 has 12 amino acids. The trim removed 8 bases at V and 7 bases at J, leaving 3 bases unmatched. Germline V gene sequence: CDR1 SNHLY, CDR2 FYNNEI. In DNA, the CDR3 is TGTGCCAGCGGGACAGGGTCGAACACCATATATTTT. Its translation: CASGTGSNTIYF.

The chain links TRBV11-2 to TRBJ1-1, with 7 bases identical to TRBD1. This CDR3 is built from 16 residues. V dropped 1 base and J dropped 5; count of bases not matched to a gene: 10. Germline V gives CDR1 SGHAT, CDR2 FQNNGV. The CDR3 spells CASSLGRQGVGTEAFF. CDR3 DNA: TGTGCCAGCAGCTTAGGGCGACAGGGTGTCGGGACTGAAGCTTTCTTT.

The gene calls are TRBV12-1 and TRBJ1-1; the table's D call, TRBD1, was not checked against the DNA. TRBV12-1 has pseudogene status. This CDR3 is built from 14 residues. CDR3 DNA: TGTGCCAGCAGCCCGAGACAGTTGAACACTGAAGCTTTCTTT. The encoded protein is CASSPRQLNTEAFF.

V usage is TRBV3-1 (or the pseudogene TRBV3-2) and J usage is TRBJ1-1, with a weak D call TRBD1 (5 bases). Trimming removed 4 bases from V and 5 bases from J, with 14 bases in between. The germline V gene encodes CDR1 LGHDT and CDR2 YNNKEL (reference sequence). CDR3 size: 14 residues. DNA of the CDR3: TGTGCCAGCAGCCTCAGGGATACGAGGACTGAAGCTTTCTTT. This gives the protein CASSLRDTRTEAFF.

CDR3 sequence: CASSLGLDRDTDTQYF. In DNA form, the CDR3 reads TGTGCCAGCAGCTTGGGACTAGATCGGGACACAGATACGCAGTATTTT. The chain employs TRBV7-7 and TRBJ2-3, with TRBD2 matching over 8 bases. V lost 3 bases, J lost 2 bases, and 7 bases stayed unmatched. The germline V gene has CDR1 SSHAT and CDR2 FNYEAQ (reference sequence). The CDR3 sequence is 16 residues long. The full variable domain, completed using reference TRBV7-7 and TRBJ2-3, is GAGVSQSPRYKVTKRGQDVTLRCDPISSHATLYWYQQALGQGPEFLTYFNYEAQPDKSGLPSDRFSAERPEGSISTLTIQRTEQRDSAMYRCASSLGLDRDTDTQYFGPGTRLTVL.

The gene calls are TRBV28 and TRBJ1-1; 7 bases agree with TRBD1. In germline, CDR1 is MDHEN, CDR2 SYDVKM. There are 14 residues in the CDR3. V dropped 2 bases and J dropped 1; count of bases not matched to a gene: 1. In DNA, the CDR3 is TGTGCCAGCAGTTTAGGACAGGAGAACACTGAAGCTTTCTTT. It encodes CASSLGQENTEAFF.

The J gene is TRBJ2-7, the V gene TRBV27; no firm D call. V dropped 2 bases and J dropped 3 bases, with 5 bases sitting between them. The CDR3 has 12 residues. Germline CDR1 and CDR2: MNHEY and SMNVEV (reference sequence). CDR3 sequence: CASSLQRYEQYF. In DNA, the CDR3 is TGTGCCAGCAGTTTACAGCGCTACGAGCAGTACTTC.

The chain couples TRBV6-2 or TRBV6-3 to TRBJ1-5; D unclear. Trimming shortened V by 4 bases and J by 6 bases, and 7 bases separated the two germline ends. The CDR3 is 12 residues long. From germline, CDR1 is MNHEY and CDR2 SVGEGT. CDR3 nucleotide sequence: TGTGCCAGCAGTTCGAGGGTTCAGCCCCAGCATTTT. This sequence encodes CASSSRVQPQHF.

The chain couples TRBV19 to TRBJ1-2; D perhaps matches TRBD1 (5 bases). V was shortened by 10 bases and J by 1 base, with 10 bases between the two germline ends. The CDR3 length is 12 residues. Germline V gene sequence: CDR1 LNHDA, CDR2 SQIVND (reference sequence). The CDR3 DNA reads TGTGCCACCACGACAGTTAACTATGGCTACACCTTC. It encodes CATTTVNYGYTF.

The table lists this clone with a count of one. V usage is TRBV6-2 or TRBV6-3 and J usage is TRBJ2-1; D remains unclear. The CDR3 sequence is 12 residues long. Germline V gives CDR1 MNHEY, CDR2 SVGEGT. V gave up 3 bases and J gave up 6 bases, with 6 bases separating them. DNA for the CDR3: TGTGCCAGCAGTTATCGGTCCAATGAGCAGTTCTTC. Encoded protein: CASSYRSNEQFF.

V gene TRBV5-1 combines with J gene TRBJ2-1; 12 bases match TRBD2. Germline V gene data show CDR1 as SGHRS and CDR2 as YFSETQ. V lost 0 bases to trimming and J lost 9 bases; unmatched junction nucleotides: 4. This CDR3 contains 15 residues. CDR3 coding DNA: TGCGCCAGCAGCTTGGAGCCTAGCGGGAGGGCTGAGCAGTTCTTC. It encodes CASSLEPSGRAEQFF.

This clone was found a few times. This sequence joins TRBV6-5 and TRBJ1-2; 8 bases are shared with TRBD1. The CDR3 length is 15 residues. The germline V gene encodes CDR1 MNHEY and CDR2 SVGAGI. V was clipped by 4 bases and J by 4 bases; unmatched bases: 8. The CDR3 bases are TGTGCCAGCAGTTTTTATCAGGGGGCCTCCTATGGCTACACCTTC. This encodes CASSFYQGASYGYTF.

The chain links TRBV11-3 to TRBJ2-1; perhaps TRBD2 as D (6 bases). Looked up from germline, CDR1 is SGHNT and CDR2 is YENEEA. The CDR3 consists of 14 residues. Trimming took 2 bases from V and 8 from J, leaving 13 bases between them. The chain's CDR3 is CASSLSRGSDEQFF. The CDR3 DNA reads TGTGCCAGCAGCTTAAGCCGGGGGAGCGATGAGCAGTTCTTC.

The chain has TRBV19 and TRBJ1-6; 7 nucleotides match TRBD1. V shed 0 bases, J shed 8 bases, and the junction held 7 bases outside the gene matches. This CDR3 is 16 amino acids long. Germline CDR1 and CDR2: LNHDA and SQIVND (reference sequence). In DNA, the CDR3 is TGTGCCAGTAGTATAGAGACAGGGCGAGAAGATTCACCCCTCCACTTT. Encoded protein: CASSIETGREDSPLHF.

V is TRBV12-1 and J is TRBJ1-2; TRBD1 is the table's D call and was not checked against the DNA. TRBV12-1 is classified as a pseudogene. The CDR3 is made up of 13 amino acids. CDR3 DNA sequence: TGTGCCAGCGGGCCGATCGAATGGCGTGGCTACACCTTC. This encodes CASGPIEWRGYTF.

This chain's CDR3 is CASSQRTGMGSEQYF. As DNA, the CDR3 is TGTGCCAGCAGTCAGAGAACAGGGATGGGTTCCGAGCAGTACTTC. This chain links TRBV14 with TRBJ2-7; D might be TRBD1 (6 bases). The CDR3 has 15 residues. V lost 6 bases, J lost 6 bases, and 21 bases lay in between. The germline gives CDR1 SGHDN, CDR2 FVKESK.

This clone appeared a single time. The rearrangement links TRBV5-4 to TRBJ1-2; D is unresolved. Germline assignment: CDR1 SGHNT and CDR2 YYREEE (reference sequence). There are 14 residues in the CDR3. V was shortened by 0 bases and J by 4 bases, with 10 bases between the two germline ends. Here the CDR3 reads CASSLVGAGYGYTF. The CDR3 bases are TGTGCCAGCAGCTTGGTGGGAGCGGGCTATGGCTACACCTTC.

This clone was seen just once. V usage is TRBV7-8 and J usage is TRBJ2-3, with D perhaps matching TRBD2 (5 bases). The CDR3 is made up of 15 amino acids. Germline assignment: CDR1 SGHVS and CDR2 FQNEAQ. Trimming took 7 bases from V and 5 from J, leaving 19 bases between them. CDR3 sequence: CASTPLPGNRDTQYF. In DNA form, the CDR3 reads TGTGCCAGCACTCCCCTCCCGGGGAACCGAGATACGCAGTATTTT.

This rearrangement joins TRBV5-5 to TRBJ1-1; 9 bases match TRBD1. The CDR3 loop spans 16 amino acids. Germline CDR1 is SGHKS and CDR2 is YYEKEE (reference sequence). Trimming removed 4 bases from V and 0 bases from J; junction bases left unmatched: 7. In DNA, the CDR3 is TGTGCCAGCAGCCGGACAGGGGAGCCCATGAACACTGAAGCTTTCTTT. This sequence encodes CASSRTGEPMNTEAFF.

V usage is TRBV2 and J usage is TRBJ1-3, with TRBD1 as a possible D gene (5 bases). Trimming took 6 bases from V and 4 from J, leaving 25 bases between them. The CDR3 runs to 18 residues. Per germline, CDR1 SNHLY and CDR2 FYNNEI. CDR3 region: CASSLDSIRAGSGNTIYF. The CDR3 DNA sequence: TGTGCCAGCAGCCTAGATTCTATCAGGGCTGGATCGGGAAACACCATATATTTT.

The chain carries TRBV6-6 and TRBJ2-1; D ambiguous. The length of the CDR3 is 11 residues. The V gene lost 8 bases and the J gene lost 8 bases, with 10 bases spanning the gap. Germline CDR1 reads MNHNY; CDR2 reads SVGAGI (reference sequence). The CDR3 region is CASGEVYEQFF. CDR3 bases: TGTGCCAGCGGAGAGGTCTATGAGCAGTTCTTC.

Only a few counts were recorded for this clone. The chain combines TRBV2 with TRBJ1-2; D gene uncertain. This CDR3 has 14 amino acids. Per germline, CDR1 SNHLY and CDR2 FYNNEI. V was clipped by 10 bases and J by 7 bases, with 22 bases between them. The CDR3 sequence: CATSSDLSYFGYTF. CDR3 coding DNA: TGTGCCACCTCCTCTGATCTGTCCTATTTTGGCTACACCTTC.